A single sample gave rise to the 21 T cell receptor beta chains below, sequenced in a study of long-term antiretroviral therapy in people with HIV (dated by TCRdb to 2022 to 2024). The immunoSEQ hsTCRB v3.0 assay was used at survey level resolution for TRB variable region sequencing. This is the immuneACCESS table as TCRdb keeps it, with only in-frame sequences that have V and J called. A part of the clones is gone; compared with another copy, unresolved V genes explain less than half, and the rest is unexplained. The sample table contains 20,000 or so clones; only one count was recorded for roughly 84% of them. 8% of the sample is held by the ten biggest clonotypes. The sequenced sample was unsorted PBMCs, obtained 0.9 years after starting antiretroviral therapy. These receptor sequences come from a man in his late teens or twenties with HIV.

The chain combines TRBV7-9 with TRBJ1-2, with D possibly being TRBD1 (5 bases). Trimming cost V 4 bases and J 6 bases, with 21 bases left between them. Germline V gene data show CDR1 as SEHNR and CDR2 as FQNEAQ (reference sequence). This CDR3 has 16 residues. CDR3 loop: CASSSPDSIEPDGYTF. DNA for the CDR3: TGTGCCAGCAGCTCCCCCGACAGCATAGAGCCGGATGGCTACACCTTC.

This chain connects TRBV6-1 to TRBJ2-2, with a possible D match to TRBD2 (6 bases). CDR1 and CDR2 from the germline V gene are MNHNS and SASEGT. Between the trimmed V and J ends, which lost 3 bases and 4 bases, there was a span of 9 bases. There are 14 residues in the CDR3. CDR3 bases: TGTGCCAGCAGTGATGGGACTGCCACCGGGGAGCTGTTTTTT. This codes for CASSDGTATGELFF.

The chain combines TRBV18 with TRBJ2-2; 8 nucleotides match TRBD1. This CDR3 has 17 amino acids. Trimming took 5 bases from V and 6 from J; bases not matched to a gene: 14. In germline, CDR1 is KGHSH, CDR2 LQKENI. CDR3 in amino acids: CASSSLPGQGKSGELFF. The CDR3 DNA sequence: TGTGCCAGCTCATCACTACCTGGACAGGGTAAATCCGGGGAGCTGTTTTTT. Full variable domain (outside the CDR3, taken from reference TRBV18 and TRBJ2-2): NAGVMQNPRHLVRRRGQEARLRCSPMKGHSHVYWYRQLPEEGLKFMVYLQKENIIDESGMPKERFSAEFPKEGPSILRIQQVVRGDSAAYFCASSSLPGQGKSGELFFGEGSRLTVL.

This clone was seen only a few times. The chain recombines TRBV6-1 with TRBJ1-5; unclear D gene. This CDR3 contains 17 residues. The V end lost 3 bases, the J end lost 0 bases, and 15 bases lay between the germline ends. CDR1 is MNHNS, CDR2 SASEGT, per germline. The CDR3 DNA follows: TGTGCCAGCAGTGAGGTCCTCCAGGAGTATAGCAATCAGCCCCAGCATTTT. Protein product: CASSEVLQEYSNQPQHF.

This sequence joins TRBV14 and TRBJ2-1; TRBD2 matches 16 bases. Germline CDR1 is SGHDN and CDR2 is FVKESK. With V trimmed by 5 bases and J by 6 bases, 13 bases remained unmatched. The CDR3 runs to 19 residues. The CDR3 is CASSERGTSGGAVCNEQFF. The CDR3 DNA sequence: TGTGCCAGCAGCGAAAGGGGGACTAGCGGGGGGGCCGTCTGCAATGAGCAGTTCTTC.

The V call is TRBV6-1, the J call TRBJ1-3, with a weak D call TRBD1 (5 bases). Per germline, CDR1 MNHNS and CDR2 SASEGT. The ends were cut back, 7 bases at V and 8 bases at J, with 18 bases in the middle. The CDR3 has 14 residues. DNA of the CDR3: TGTGCCAGCAATACTGACAGCGTCAAGGACACCATATATTTT. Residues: CASNTDSVKDTIYF.

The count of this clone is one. CDR3 in DNA: TGTGCCAGTAGTATTGCGACCGTTGGGGGGAAACTGTTTTTT. It specifies CASSIATVGGKLFF. The V and J genes are TRBV19 and TRBJ1-4; tentative D call: TRBD1 (5 bases). Germline-derived CDR1 and CDR2 are LNHDA and SQIVND (reference sequence). V dropped 3 bases and J dropped 11 bases, with 16 bases sitting between them. This CDR3 comprises 14 residues. The whole variable domain, filled in from reference TRBV19 and TRBJ1-4, reads DGGITQSPKYLFRKEGQNVTLSCEQNLNHDAMYWYRQDPGQGLRLIYYSQIVNDFQKGDIAEGYSVSREKKESFPLTVTSAQKNPTAFYLCASSIATVGGKLFFGSGTQLSVL.

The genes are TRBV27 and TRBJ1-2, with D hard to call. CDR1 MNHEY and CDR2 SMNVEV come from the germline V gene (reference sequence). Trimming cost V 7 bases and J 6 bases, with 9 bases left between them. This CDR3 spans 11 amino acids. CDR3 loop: CASKGPNGYTF. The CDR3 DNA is TGTGCCAGCAAGGGCCCGAATGGCTACACCTTC.

CDR3 sequence reads: CASSPGQIQTQYF. As DNA, the CDR3 is TGTGCCAGCAGTCCGGGACAGATCCAGACCCAGTACTTC. V and J are TRBV28 and TRBJ2-5; 7 nucleotides match TRBD1. J gave up 6 bases and V 5 bases, and 6 bases lay outside the gene matches. The CDR3 covers 13 residues. Germline lookup yields CDR1 MDHEN and CDR2 SYDVKM.

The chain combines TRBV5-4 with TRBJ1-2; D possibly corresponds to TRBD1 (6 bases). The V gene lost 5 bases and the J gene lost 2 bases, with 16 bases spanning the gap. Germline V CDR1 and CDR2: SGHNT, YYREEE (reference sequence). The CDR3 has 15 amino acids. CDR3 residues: CASSVQGNPNYGYTF. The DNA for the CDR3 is TGTGCCAGCAGTGTCCAGGGGAATCCCAACTATGGCTACACCTTC.

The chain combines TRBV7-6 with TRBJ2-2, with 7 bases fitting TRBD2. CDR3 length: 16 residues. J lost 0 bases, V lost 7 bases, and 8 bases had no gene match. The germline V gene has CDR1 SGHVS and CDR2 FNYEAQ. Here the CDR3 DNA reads TGTGCCAGCACCCGTGGCGCGGGGGCGAACACCGGGGAGCTGTTTTTT. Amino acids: CASTRGAGANTGELFF. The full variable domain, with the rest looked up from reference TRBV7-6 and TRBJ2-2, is GAGVSQSPRYKVTKRGQDVALRCDPISGHVSLYWYRQALGQGPEFLTYFNYEAQQDKSGLPNDRFSAERPEGSISTLTIQRTEQRDSAMYRCASTRGAGANTGELFFGEGSRLTVL.

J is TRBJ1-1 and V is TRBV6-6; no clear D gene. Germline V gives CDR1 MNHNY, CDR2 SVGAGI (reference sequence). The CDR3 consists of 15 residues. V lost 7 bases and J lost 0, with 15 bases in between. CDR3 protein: CASNSQIEMNTEAFF. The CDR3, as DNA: TGTGCCAGCAATTCCCAAATCGAGATGAACACTGAAGCTTTCTTT.

CDR3 sequence: CASSVGMNTGELFF. For the CDR3, the DNA is TGTGCCAGCAGCGTAGGAATGAACACCGGGGAGCTGTTTTTT. The chain has TRBV9 and TRBJ2-2; D call uncertain. With 0 bases removed from V and 1 base from J, the gap between germline ends came to 4 bases. In germline, CDR1 is SGDLS, CDR2 YYNGEE. This CDR3 spans 14 amino acids.

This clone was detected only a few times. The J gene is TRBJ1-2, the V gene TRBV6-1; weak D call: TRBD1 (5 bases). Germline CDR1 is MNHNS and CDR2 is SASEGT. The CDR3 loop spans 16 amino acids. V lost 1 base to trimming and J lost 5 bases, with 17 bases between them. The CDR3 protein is CASSEGVGPASYGYTF. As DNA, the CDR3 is TGTGCCAGCAGTGAAGGTGTGGGACCGGCTTCTTATGGCTACACCTTC.

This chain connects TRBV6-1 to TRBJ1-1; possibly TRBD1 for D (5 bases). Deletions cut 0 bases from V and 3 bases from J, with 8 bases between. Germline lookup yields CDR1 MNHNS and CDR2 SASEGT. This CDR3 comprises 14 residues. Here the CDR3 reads CASSEAGRYTEAFF. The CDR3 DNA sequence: TGTGCCAGCAGTGAAGCGGGACGGTACACTGAAGCTTTCTTT.

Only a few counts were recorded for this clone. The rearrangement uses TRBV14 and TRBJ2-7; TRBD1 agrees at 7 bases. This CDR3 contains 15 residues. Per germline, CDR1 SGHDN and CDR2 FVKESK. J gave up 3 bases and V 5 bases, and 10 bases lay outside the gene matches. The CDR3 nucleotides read TGTGCCAGCAGCATTCGGACAGGCCTCTTCTACGAGCAGTACTTC. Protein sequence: CASSIRTGLFYEQYF.

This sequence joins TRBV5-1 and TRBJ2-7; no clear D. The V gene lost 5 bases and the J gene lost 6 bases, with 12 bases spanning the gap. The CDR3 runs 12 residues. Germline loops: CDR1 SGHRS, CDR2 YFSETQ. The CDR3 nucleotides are TGCGCCAGCAGAAGACCAGCATCCGAGCAGTACGTC. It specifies CASRRPASEQYV.

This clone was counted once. The CDR3 nucleotides are TGTGCCAGCAGCGACAGGCTCAATGAAAAACTGTTTTTT. It is translated as CASSDRLNEKLFF. The chain employs TRBV9 and TRBJ1-4, with D possibly matching TRBD1 (5 bases). Germline assignment: CDR1 SGDLS and CDR2 YYNGEE. There are 13 residues in the CDR3. The V and J ends lost 3 bases and 5 bases respectively, with 8 bases between them. Variable domain in full (rest from reference TRBV9 and TRBJ1-4): DSGVTQTPKHLITATGQRVTLRCSPRSGDLSVYWYQQSLDQGLQFLIQYYNGEERAKGNILERFSAQQFPDLHSELNLSSLELGDSALYFCASSDRLNEKLFFGSGTQLSVL.

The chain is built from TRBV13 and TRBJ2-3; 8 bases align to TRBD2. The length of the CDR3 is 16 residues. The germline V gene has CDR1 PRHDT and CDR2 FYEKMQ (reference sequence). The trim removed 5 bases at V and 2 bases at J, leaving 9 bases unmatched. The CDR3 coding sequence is TGTGCCAGCAGCCCCCATAGCGGGGTTTACACAGATACGCAGTATTTT. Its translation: CASSPHSGVYTDTQYF.

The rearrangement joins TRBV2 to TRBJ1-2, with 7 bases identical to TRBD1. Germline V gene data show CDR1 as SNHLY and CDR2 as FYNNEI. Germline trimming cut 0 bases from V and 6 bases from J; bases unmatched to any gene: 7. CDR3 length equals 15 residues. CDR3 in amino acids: CASSEARGRGNGYTF. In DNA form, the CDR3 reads TGTGCCAGCAGTGAAGCGCGGGGCAGGGGGAATGGCTACACCTTC.

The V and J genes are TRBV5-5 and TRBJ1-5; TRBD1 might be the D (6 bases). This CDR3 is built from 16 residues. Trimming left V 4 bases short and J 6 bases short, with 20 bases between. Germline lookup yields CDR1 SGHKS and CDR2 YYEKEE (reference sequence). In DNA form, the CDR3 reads TGTGCCAGCAGCCTAACAGTAGGGGGAAGCGGTCAGCCCCAGCATTTT. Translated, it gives CASSLTVGGSGQPQHF.